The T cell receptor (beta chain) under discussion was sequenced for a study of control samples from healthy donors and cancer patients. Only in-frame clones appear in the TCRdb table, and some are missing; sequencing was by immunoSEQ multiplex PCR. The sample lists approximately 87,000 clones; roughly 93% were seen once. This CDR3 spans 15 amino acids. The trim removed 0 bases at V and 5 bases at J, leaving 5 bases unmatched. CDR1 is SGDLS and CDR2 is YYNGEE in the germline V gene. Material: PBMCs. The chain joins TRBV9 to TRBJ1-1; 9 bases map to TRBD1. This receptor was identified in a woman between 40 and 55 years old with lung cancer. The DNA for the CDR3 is TGTGCCAGCAGCGTAGGAGGGACAGGGAGGACTGAAGCTTTCTTT. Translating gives CASSVGGTGRTEAFF.